The 26 T cell receptor beta chains given below trace back to one sample, sequenced in a study of long-term antiretroviral therapy in people with HIV. Runs used v3.0 of the immunoSEQ assay and were done at survey level. Repertoires were generated with immunoSEQ multiplex PCR, while TCRdb's copy carries only in-frame clones and drops some. The table shows around 23,000 clones, with more than 75% occurring only once. Specimen: unsorted PBMCs, collected 4.4 years after starting antiretroviral therapy. All receptors derive from a man aged 25 to 40 with HIV.

The chain uses TRBV4-2 and TRBJ1-1; no clear D gene. Germline CDR1 is LGHNA and CDR2 is YNFKEQ. The CDR3 is made up of 15 amino acids. Trimming removed 0 bases at V and 5 bases at J, with 13 bases between. CDR3 nucleotide sequence: TGTGCCAGCAGCCAAGAGAGGGAGACGGGGACTGAAGCTTTCTTT. It is translated as CASSQERETGTEAFF.

The gene calls are TRBV6-5 and TRBJ2-3; D is unresolved. The CDR3 consists of 11 residues. Germline V CDR1 and CDR2: MNHEY, SVGAGI. Trimming cost V 2 bases and J 11 bases, with 8 bases left between them. DNA of the CDR3: TGTGCCAGCAGTTACCAGCAGAAGCAGTATTTT. It yields the protein CASSYQQKQYF.

The V gene is TRBV7-9, the J gene TRBJ2-3; no reliable D call. V shed 1 base and J shed 2 bases, with 16 bases lying between them. Germline V gene lookup returns CDR1 SEHNR and CDR2 FQNEAQ (reference sequence). The CDR3 covers 17 residues. The CDR3 loop is CASSLGRGADITDTQYF. In nucleotides, the CDR3 is TGTGCCAGCAGCTTAGGGCGTGGCGCAGACATCACAGATACGCAGTATTTT. Full variable domain (rest looked up from reference TRBV7-9 and TRBJ2-3): DTGVSQNPRHKITKRGQNVTFRCDPISEHNRLYWYRQTLGQGPEFLTYFQNEAQLEKSRLLSDRFSAERPKGSFSTLEIQRTEQGDSAMYLCASSLGRGADITDTQYFGPGTRLTVL.

The V and J genes are TRBV4-3 and TRBJ2-1, with 7 bases lining up with TRBD1. The CDR3 has 15 amino acids. Germline-derived CDR1 and CDR2 are LGHNA and YSLEER. V lost 5 bases, J lost 4 bases, and 8 bases stayed unmatched. The CDR3 DNA follows: TGCGCCAGCAGCTCCCGGGACAGACTTTACAATGAGCAGTTCTTC. Translating it yields CASSSRDRLYNEQFF.

The chain links TRBV28 to TRBJ2-7, with 10 bases matching TRBD1. Trimming took 3 bases from V and 2 from J; bases not matched to a gene: 7. CDR3 length: 16 amino acids. CDR1 and CDR2 from the germline V gene are MDHEN and SYDVKM. Here the CDR3 reads CASSFPRDRGAYEQYF. DNA of the CDR3: TGTGCCAGCAGTTTCCCTCGGGACAGGGGAGCCTACGAGCAGTACTTC.

CDR3 DNA sequence: TGTGCCAGCAGTCCCCAAATAGCGGGAGAGCTTTACAATGAGCAGTTCTTC. Translating it yields CASSPQIAGELYNEQFF. The chain links TRBV7-6 to TRBJ2-1; 9 positions match TRBD2. Germline V lookup: CDR1 SGHVS, CDR2 FNYEAQ. The V segment lost 6 bases and the J segment 4 bases; nucleotides outside the gene matches: 13. The CDR3 extends over 17 amino acids.

V gene TRBV25-1 combines with J gene TRBJ2-2, with TRBD1 matching 9 bases. V was pared by 2 bases and J by 6 bases, with 1 base of the junction left unmatched. The germline V gene encodes CDR1 MGHDK and CDR2 SYGVNS. CDR3 size: 14 residues. The CDR3: CASSETGGAGELFF. The CDR3 nucleotides are TGTGCCAGCAGTGAAACAGGGGGCGCCGGGGAGCTGTTTTTT.

V usage is TRBV25-1 and J usage is TRBJ2-5; D unclear. Germline V gene sequence: CDR1 MGHDK, CDR2 SYGVNS. This CDR3 has 14 amino acids. V was pared by 1 base and J by 2 bases, with 8 bases between. DNA for the CDR3: TGTGCCAGCAGTGAATTTGTTATACAAGAGACCCAGTACTTC. It translates to CASSEFVIQETQYF.

The gene calls are TRBV6-6 and TRBJ1-2; 7 positions agree with TRBD1. CDR1 is MNHNY and CDR2 is SVGAGI in the germline V gene (reference sequence). The CDR3 spans 13 residues. Trimming cost V 7 bases and J 4 bases; bases outside gene matches: 6. In DNA, the CDR3 is TGTGCCAGCACCGGCTGGGACAGCTATGGCTACACCTTC. Its protein product is CASTGWDSYGYTF.

J is TRBJ1-2 and V is TRBV7-9, with 7 bases that match TRBD1. The ends lost 5 bases at V and 4 bases at J; junction bases unmatched: 16. The CDR3 consists of 17 residues. Germline V CDR1 and CDR2: SEHNR, FQNEAQ (reference sequence). DNA of the CDR3: TGTGCCAGCAGCCCAGACAGGGTTAAAACCGAGGCCTATGGCTACACCTTC. Its translation: CASSPDRVKTEAYGYTF.

The chain uses TRBV18 and TRBJ1-2; 7 nucleotides match TRBD1. Germline assignment: CDR1 KGHSH and CDR2 LQKENI. Unmatched junction bases numbered 13, after V lost 4 bases and J lost 8 bases. The CDR3 length is 15 residues. This CDR3 reads CASSHPYTGVEGYTF. The CDR3 nucleotides read TGTGCCAGCTCACACCCTTACACAGGGGTTGAAGGCTACACCTTC.

The chain links TRBV19 to TRBJ2-7; 8 positions match TRBD1. Per the germline V gene, CDR1 is LNHDA and CDR2 is SQIVND (reference sequence). The V gene end was trimmed by 5 bases and the J gene end by 5 bases; junction bases not matched to a gene: 8. The CDR3 has 14 residues. CDR3 sequence reads: CASSQAGGLNEQYF. CDR3 sequence (DNA): TGTGCCAGTAGTCAGGCAGGGGGCCTAAACGAGCAGTACTTC.

In this sample, this clone turned up a few times. The rearrangement uses TRBV7-8 and TRBJ1-5, with D perhaps TRBD1 (5 bases). The CDR3 spans 13 residues. Germline-derived CDR1 and CDR2 are SGHVS and FQNEAQ. Trimming cost V 7 bases and J 2 bases, with 9 bases left between them. CDR3 sequence (DNA): TGTGCCAGCATGGGCAGGGGCAATCAGCCCCAGCATTTT. Translated, it gives CASMGRGNQPQHF.

The V call is TRBV5-4, the J call TRBJ1-2, with TRBD1 as a possible D gene (6 bases). The V and J ends lost 5 bases and 8 bases respectively, with 16 bases between them. The CDR3 consists of 13 residues. The V gene's germline CDR1 is SGHNT and CDR2 YYREEE (reference sequence). The CDR3 spells CASSFQGMEGYTF. DNA for the CDR3: TGTGCCAGCAGTTTTCAGGGGATGGAGGGCTACACCTTC.

This clone was seen once. The CDR3 loop is CASSLGQGRRAFF. The DNA for the CDR3 is TGTGCCAGCAGCTTAGGACAGGGGAGGCGAGCTTTCTTT. V and J are TRBV7-9 and TRBJ1-1, with 8 bases fitting TRBD1. The CDR3 loop spans 13 amino acids. CDR1 and CDR2 (germline): SEHNR, FQNEAQ (reference sequence). V was pared by 1 base and J by 10 bases, with 5 bases of the junction left unmatched. Combining the CDR3 with reference TRBV7-9 and TRBJ1-1 gives the whole variable domain DTGVSQNPRHKITKRGQNVTFRCDPISEHNRLYWYRQTLGQGPEFLTYFQNEAQLEKSRLLSDRFSAERPKGSFSTLEIQRTEQGDSAMYLCASSLGQGRRAFFGQGTRLTVV.

This clone was found a few times. The DNA of the CDR3 is TGTGCCAGTAGCATGACAGGGGAGCAGTACTTC. It yields the protein CASSMTGEQYF. This chain connects TRBV19 to TRBJ2-7, with 7 bases matching TRBD1. The CDR3 totals 11 residues. The germline gives CDR1 LNHDA, CDR2 SQIVND (reference sequence). Trimming cost V 6 bases and J 7 bases; bases outside gene matches: 3.

This chain uses TRBV6-4 with TRBJ2-3, with D possibly matching TRBD2 (6 bases). Germline loops: CDR1 MRHNA, CDR2 SNTAGT. Deletions cut 6 bases from V and 0 bases from J, with 13 bases between. CDR3 size: 15 residues. The CDR3 loop reads CASSRGSGSTDTQYF. The CDR3 coding sequence is TGTGCCAGCAGCCGGGGGAGCGGTAGCACAGATACGCAGTATTTT.

This clone came up a few times. The gene calls are TRBV10-1 and TRBJ1-6; D ambiguous. Germline V gene sequence: CDR1 WNHNN, CDR2 SYGVQD (reference sequence). The V end was cut by 3 bases, the J end by 9 bases, with 12 bases between. This CDR3 is 14 amino acids long. CDR3: CASSDGEGSSPLHF. CDR3 sequence (DNA): TGCGCCAGCAGTGATGGGGAAGGGAGTTCACCCCTCCACTTT.

This clone showed up just once. The chain employs TRBV11-3 and TRBJ2-1; D is ambiguous. The length of the CDR3 is 14 residues. Trimming removed 2 bases from V and 2 bases from J, with 7 bases in between. Germline CDR1 is SGHNT and CDR2 is YENEEA. The CDR3 reads CASSLQGPYNEQFF. In DNA, the CDR3 is TGTGCCAGCAGCTTACAAGGGCCCTACAATGAGCAGTTCTTC.

The chain recombines TRBV9 with TRBJ2-2; 14 nucleotides match TRBD2. The ends lost 3 bases at V and 5 bases at J; junction bases unmatched: 3. The germline CDR1 and CDR2 sequences are SGDLS and YYNGEE. This CDR3 has 16 residues. The CDR3 sequence is CASSERLAGGTGELFF. DNA for the CDR3: TGTGCCAGCAGCGAACGACTAGCGGGGGGGACCGGGGAGCTGTTTTTT.

The V call is TRBV5-1, the J call TRBJ1-1, with D perhaps matching TRBD1 (5 bases). The germline V and J ends were trimmed by 0 bases and 6 bases, with 12 bases remaining between them. Germline loops: CDR1 SGHRS, CDR2 YFSETQ. This CDR3 spans 14 amino acids. The CDR3 spells CASSLVAGTPEAFF. The CDR3 bases are TGCGCCAGCAGCTTGGTGGCAGGGACCCCTGAAGCTTTCTTT.

V usage is TRBV2 and J usage is TRBJ1-2; D perhaps matches TRBD1 (5 bases). Deletions cut 3 bases from V and 2 bases from J, with 22 bases between. The V gene's germline CDR1 is SNHLY and CDR2 FYNNEI. CDR3 size: 18 residues. DNA of the CDR3: TGTGCCAGCAGTGACCCCACACCCACAGGTTGGACAAACTATGGCTACACCTTC. This encodes CASSDPTPTGWTNYGYTF.

CDR3 nucleotide sequence: TGTGCCAGCAGTCCCACGTGGTCAAGCTATGGCTACACCTTC. It specifies CASSPTWSSYGYTF. The gene calls are TRBV28 and TRBJ1-2, with no clear D. This CDR3 has 14 amino acids. Germline CDR1 reads MDHEN; CDR2 reads SYDVKM. Trimming stripped 5 bases from V and 4 bases from J, with 14 bases between.

V gene TRBV18 combines with J gene TRBJ1-1; D perhaps matches TRBD1 (5 bases). Germline CDR1 and CDR2: KGHSH and LQKENI. V shed 3 bases and J shed 0 bases, with 26 bases lying between them. The CDR3 runs 20 residues. CDR3 DNA sequence: TGTGCCAGCTCACCTACGCATCCGCCTGGGGACGCCTTTTTGAACACTGAAGCTTTCTTT. As protein: CASSPTHPPGDAFLNTEAFF.

The chain combines TRBV11-2 with TRBJ2-3; D remains unclear. V lost 5 bases and J 2 bases, leaving 14 bases between the germline ends. Germline-derived CDR1 and CDR2 are SGHAT and FQNNGV. This CDR3 is built from 15 residues. This CDR3 reads CASSPQVVSTDTQYF. The CDR3 region has the DNA TGTGCCAGCAGCCCCCAGGTAGTATCCACAGATACGCAGTATTTT.

The chain has TRBV6-5 and TRBJ2-1; D not resolved. The germline CDR1 and CDR2 sequences are MNHEY and SVGAGI. This CDR3 is 14 amino acids long. V lost 5 bases and J lost 8, with 16 bases in between. CDR3 region: CASSLVPTADEQFF. The CDR3 nucleotides are TGTGCCAGCAGTCTCGTCCCGACGGCCGATGAGCAGTTCTTC.